This T cell receptor beta chain is from a study of Ad26.COV2.S vaccination and SARS-CoV-2 variants (dated by TCRdb to the early 2020s). At the level of the whole study: Donors in the vaccine arm were drawn from COV1001, a phase I-IIa trial of Ad26.COV2.S in healthy adults that was multicentre, randomized, double-blind and placebo-controlled. Dosing of Ad26.COV2.S was intramuscular, at either 5x10^10 or 1x10^11 viral particles, delivered as one shot or as two shots spaced 56 days apart. Sequencing of the TCRbeta repertoire served to evaluate the specificity and breadth of SARS-CoV-2-reactive T cell receptors following Ad26.COV2.S vaccination. A total of around 32 samples were included in the TCR-sequenced set, comprising some 20 Ad26.COV2.S vaccine recipients, 5 placebo recipients and 8 SARS-CoV-2 convalescent individuals. Trial participants were randomized into five groups of five: low-dose or high-dose Ad26.COV2.S given once or twice, or placebo on both occasions. Investigators did not know the trial group allocation while performing experiments and assessing outcomes. Study-wide conclusions, independent of this receptor: The study was not powered to compare responses between vaccine doses or regimens. Vaccine and placebo recipients had similar non-spike TCR breadth, a finding consistent with the vaccine containing only spike. According to the authors, total T cell responses may have been underestimated by the TCR breadth and depth analyses. After vaccination, spike-specific CD8+ and CD4+ T cell responses were reported to show substantial breadth. Ad26.COV2.S recipients had higher spike-specific TCR breadth than placebo recipients (P = 0.0014).

As regards this clone: There is no known antigen for this receptor. Base quality data are lacking; no much larger clone is found one base away.

TCRbeta CDR3 regions were sequenced with the immunoSEQ Assay. After extraction, genomic DNA underwent amplification by bias-controlled multiplex PCR, followed by high-throughput sequencing. In the original analysis: To quantify the absolute abundance of every unique TCRbeta CDR3 region, sequences were collapsed and filtered. T cell fraction was estimated by normalizing TCRbeta template counts to usable DNA, with usable DNA measured through amplification of reference genes found in all nucleated cells. Repertoire TCRs were annotated as SARS-CoV-2-specific when V gene, CDR3 amino acid sequence and J gene were exactly matched to a known reactive TCR set. The reference SARS-CoV-2 TCR set came from MIRA and was filtered for enrichment in COVID-19-positive ImmuneCODE repertoires, removing public or cross-reactive TCRs. Using the MIRA antigens, annotated TCRs were further analysed by specific ORF or by position within an ORF. Depth was the summed frequency of annotated unique rearrangements, while breadth was defined as annotated unique rearrangements over total unique productive rearrangements. TCR breadth was compared between groups using two-sided Wilcoxon rank-sum tests. TCRdb obtained this table from immuneACCESS and retained in-frame rearrangements with V and J assigned. These tables miss some clones; where compared with another copy, unresolved V genes account for less than half of the shortfall, and the remainder is unexplained. Clonal size and the V and J genes are those of that table, whereas D and trimming came from the DNA. Across this sample there are about half a million clones, with around 89% seen only once. Around 1.6% of the sample lies in the top ten.

The treatment or condition label corresponds to: roughly 20 received Ad26.COV2.S at low or high dose, single or two shots; 5 received placebo; per-sample allocation not given. For vaccine and placebo recipients, repertoires were sequenced using samples collected on day 63 after the first injection. In Cohort 1b, fewer than 30 adults aged 18-55 years were enrolled at a single site in Boston, USA, between 29 July and 7 August 2020. As a vaccine, Ad26.COV2.S was a replication-incompetent adenovirus type 26 vector that expressed a prefusion-stabilized SARS-CoV-2 spike protein derived from the original Wuhan strain. The material was peripheral blood, obtained in a trial of Ad26.COV2.S vaccine versus placebo. The sequence was collected from a person between 18 and 60 years old who received the Ad26.COV2.S COVID-19 vaccine or a placebo.

The CDR3 protein is CASSPDQGASKNIQYF. The sequenced DNA is TGCGCCAGCAGCCCTGACCAGGGGGCTAGCAAAAACATTCAGTACTTC. This chain is built from TRBV4-1 and TRBJ2-4, with 8 middle bases fitting TRBD1. Trimmed from V: 4 bases; trimmed from J: 3 bases; junction bases lacking a gene match: 8. CDR3 length: 16 amino acids, cysteine to phenylalanine. Here the CDR3 DNA is all that survives: 48 bases in frame from base 1. Per the germline V gene, MGHRA is the CDR1 and YSYEKL is the CDR2.